The 11 T cell receptor beta chains presented below share a single source sample, sequenced in a study of graft-versus-host responses after intestinal transplantation. Using immunoSEQ multiplex PCR, the repertoire was profiled, and TCRdb retains in-frame clones only, with some absent. The data contain fewer than 25,000 clones, approximately 40% of them singletons. Sequenced material: alloreactive CD4+ T cells from a mixed lymphocyte reaction culture, taken before intestinal transplant. Indicated subset: CFSE-low proliferating T cells sorted from approximately six-day pre-transplant mixed lymphocyte reaction (GvH or HvG direction). The receptors stem from a human patient who received an intestinal transplant.

This clone is deemed medium-sized. V is TRBV5-6 and J is TRBJ1-2; a weak D match, TRBD1 (5 bases). The V end was cut by 0 bases, the J end by 4 bases, with 7 bases between. This CDR3 has 13 amino acids. CDR1 SGHDT and CDR2 YYEEEE come from the germline V gene. CDR3 loop: CASSLDRFYGYTF. The CDR3 DNA reads as TGTGCCAGCAGCTTGGACAGGTTCTATGGCTACACCTTC.

The sample holds one count of this clone. This chain joins TRBV19 and TRBJ1-2, with 8 bases matching TRBD1. Germline-derived CDR1 and CDR2 are LNHDA and SQIVND (reference sequence). This CDR3 region has 16 residues. Losses at the gene ends were 5 bases for V and 5 bases for J; bases not matched to a gene: 13. The CDR3 nucleotides are TGTGCCAGTAGTCCCCTCCAGGGGGCAAGGGGTTATGGCTACACCTTC. It yields the protein CASSPLQGARGYGYTF.

This clone has just a few counts. The chain is built from TRBV6-1 and TRBJ1-2, with no clear D. Germline V CDR1 and CDR2: MNHNS, SASEGT. CDR3 length: 13 amino acids. V was clipped by 4 bases and J by 4 bases, with 10 bases between them. The CDR3 sequence is CASSVDEFYGYTF. The CDR3 DNA sequence: TGTGCCAGCAGTGTCGATGAGTTCTATGGCTACACCTTC.

The V and J genes are TRBV28 and TRBJ2-7; 7 bases agree with TRBD2. Germline CDR1 MDHEN, CDR2 SYDVKM. Trimming cost V 8 bases and J 3 bases; bases outside gene matches: 10. CDR3 length: 14 residues. This chain's CDR3 is CASRRWGGVYEQYF. CDR3 nucleotides: TGTGCCAGCCGTCGTTGGGGGGGAGTCTACGAGCAGTACTTC.

Only a few counts were recorded for this clone. The genes are TRBV4-1 and TRBJ1-2, with no clear D. V was pared by 4 bases and J by 4 bases, with 10 bases between. CDR1 is MGHRA, CDR2 YSYEKL, per germline. The CDR3 sequence is 13 residues long. CDR3 DNA: TGCGCCAGCAGCCCATCTAGCGGCTATGGCTACACCTTC. As protein: CASSPSSGYGYTF.

A few counts support this clone. J is TRBJ1-1 and V is TRBV2; D is unresolved. V lost 3 bases to trimming and J lost 0 bases, with 8 bases between them. The CDR3 totals 14 residues. The germline gives CDR1 SNHLY, CDR2 FYNNEI. The CDR3 is CASSDNSMNTEAFF. The CDR3 DNA is TGTGCCAGCAGTGATAACAGCATGAACACTGAAGCTTTCTTT.

In its sample, this clone is medium-sized. Compared with germline, one end of the junction differs, possibly owing to a read error. The genes are TRBV7-9 and TRBJ1-2; 10 bases map to TRBD1. The V gene's germline CDR1 is SEHNR and CDR2 FQNEAQ (reference sequence). CDR3 length: 14 amino acids. CDR3 sequence (DNA): TGTGCCAGCACCTTAGGCGACAGGGGGCATGGCTACACCTTC. Translating it yields CASTLGDRGHGYTF.

The chain uses TRBV13 and TRBJ2-3; 7 positions match TRBD1. CDR1 is PRHDT, CDR2 FYEKMQ, per germline (reference sequence). This CDR3 comprises 18 residues. The J segment lost 2 bases and the V segment lost 4 bases, leaving 15 bases of the junction unmatched. CDR3 coding DNA: TGTGCCAGCAGCTCCCCTTTGCCCGAGGGGGCTGACACAGATACGCAGTATTTT. It codes for CASSSPLPEGADTDTQYF.

The chain couples TRBV12-5 to TRBJ2-5, with D hard to call. Germline values: CDR1 LGHNT, CDR2 FRNRAP. V lost 2 bases to trimming and J lost 9 bases, with 13 bases between them. CDR3 length: 13 amino acids. The CDR3 spells CASGLPDRVAQYF. CDR3 bases: TGTGCTAGTGGTTTGCCCGACCGGGTTGCCCAGTACTTC.

This clone turned up a few times. The chain links TRBV11-1 to TRBJ2-3, with D unresolved. From germline, CDR1 is SGHAT and CDR2 FQDESV (reference sequence). Trimming shortened V by 5 bases and J by 4 bases, and 16 bases separated the two germline ends. The length of the CDR3 is 15 residues. CDR3 DNA: TGTGCCAGCAGCCTGTCCGGGTCCCCTCCAGATACGCAGTATTTT. This codes for CASSLSGSPPDTQYF.

This clone was counted between two and nine times. J is TRBJ2-5 and V is TRBV5-4; D unclear. The CDR3 is 14 amino acids. Germline V CDR1 and CDR2: SGHNT, YYREEE (reference sequence). Trimming stripped 0 bases from V and 5 bases from J, with 11 bases between. The DNA of the CDR3 is TGTGCCAGCAGCTTGGGAGCTAACCGGGAGACCCAGTACTTC. Protein sequence: CASSLGANRETQYF.